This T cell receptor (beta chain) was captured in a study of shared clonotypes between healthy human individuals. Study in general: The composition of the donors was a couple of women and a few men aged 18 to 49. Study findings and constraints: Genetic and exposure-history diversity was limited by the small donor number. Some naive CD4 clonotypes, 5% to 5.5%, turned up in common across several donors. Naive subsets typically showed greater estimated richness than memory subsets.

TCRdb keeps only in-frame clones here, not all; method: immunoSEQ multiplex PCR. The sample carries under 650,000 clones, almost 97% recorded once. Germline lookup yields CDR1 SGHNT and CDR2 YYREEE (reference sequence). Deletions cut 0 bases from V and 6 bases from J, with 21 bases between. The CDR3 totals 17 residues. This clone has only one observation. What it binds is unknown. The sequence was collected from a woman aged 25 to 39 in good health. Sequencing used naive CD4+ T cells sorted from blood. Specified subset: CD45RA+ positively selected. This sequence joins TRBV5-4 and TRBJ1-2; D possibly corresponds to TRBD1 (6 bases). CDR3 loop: CASSLGIIVRGSDGYTF. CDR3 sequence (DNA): TGTGCCAGCAGCTTGGGAATCATAGTCAGGGGATCGGATGGCTACACCTTC.